One and the same sample provided the 30 T cell receptor beta chains below, sequenced in a study of human T cells and chemical hapten exposure. Stated time point: patch test 2, 6 weeks after DPC sensitization. Treatment defined: therapeutic diphenylcyclopropenone sensitization with weekly scalp DPC. A single record per CDR3 protein comes from TCRdb applying MiXCR to the RACE reads. The table records some 350,000 distinct CDR3 sequences, just under 6.5% of them present only once. The source was whole blood, collected in connection with sensitization to the hapten diphenylcyclopropenone (DPC). These receptors originate from a woman under 30 with alopecia areata. Some clones in this sample may be carry-over from other donors' samples.

This clonotype was recorded many times. The chain recombines TRBV5-1 with TRBJ1-2, with a tentative D call TRBD1 (6 bases). Germline V CDR1 and CDR2: SGHRS, YFSETQ. Deletions cut 2 bases from V and 0 bases from J, with 17 bases between. CDR3 length: 17 residues. The CDR3 bases are TGCGCCAGCAGCTTAGACAGGATCGACCTAGCTAACTATGGCTACACCTTC. Translation gives CASSLDRIDLANYGYTF. Using reference TRBV5-1 and TRBJ1-2 for the parts outside the CDR3, the full variable domain is KAGVTQTPRYLIKTRGQQVTLSCSPISGHRSVSWYQQTPGQGLQFLFEYFSETQRNKGNFPGRFSGRQFSNSRSEMNVSTLELGDSALYLCASSLDRIDLANYGYTFGSGTRLTVV.

This clonotype occurred many times. The chain links TRBV12-3 or TRBV12-4 to TRBJ1-3; D is uncertain. The V end was cut by 3 bases, the J end by 0 bases, with 6 bases between. The CDR3 has 14 residues. CDR3 sequence reads: CASSFLLSGNTIYF. In DNA, the CDR3 is TGTGCCAGCAGTTTTTTACTCTCTGGAAACACCATATATTTT.

This chain links TRBV11-2 with TRBJ1-1; possibly TRBD1 for D (5 bases). V was trimmed by 4 bases and J by 11 bases, leaving 17 bases between them. Germline loops: CDR1 SGHAT, CDR2 FQNNGV. The CDR3 contains 13 residues. DNA of the CDR3: TGTGCCAGCAGCTGGGCAGGGCCAGAGTGGGCTTTCTTT. Translation gives CASSWAGPEWAFF.

This clonotype was counted between two and nine times. Germline is not matched at one junction end, which may reflect a read error. The chain couples TRBV29-1 to TRBJ1-1; a possible D gene is TRBD1 (6 bases). Per germline, CDR1 SQVTM and CDR2 ANQGSEA. This CDR3 region has 12 residues. The chain's CDR3 is CSGQTGNAEAFF. For the CDR3, the DNA is TGCAGCGGTCAAACAGGGAACGCTGAAGCTTTCTTT. The entire variable domain, with the rest obtained from reference TRBV29-1 and TRBJ1-1, is as follows: SAVISQKPSRDICQRGTSLTIQCQVDSQVTMMFWYRQQPGQSLTLIATANQGSEATYESGFVIDKFPISRPNLTFSTLTVSNMSPEDSSIYLCSGQTGNAEAFFGQGTRLTVV.

The chain uses TRBV9 and TRBJ2-5, with D tentatively TRBD2 (6 bases). CDR1 and CDR2 (germline): SGDLS, YYNGEE. V was pared by 0 bases and J by 5 bases, with 14 bases between. CDR3 length: 15 residues. For the CDR3, the DNA is TGTGCCAGCAGCGTAGCTGGGGGGTGGTTGGAGACCCAGTACTTC. Protein sequence: CASSVAGGWLETQYF.

This clonotype was observed at least ten times. The chain combines TRBV10-3 with TRBJ1-1; D uncertain. This CDR3 contains 13 residues. Per germline, CDR1 ENHRY and CDR2 SYGVKD. The V end lost 0 bases, the J end lost 4 bases, and 6 bases lay between the germline ends. The CDR3 spells CAISESGSTEAFF. The CDR3 DNA follows: TGTGCCATCAGTGAGTCGGGGTCCACTGAAGCTTTCTTT.

This clonotype was observed a handful of times. V is TRBV4-3 and J is TRBJ2-7; 9 bases are shared with TRBD1. Germline trimming cut 7 bases from V and 4 bases from J; bases unmatched to any gene: 14. CDR1 and CDR2 (germline): LGHNA, YSLEER. This CDR3 has 16 amino acids. CDR3 sequence reads: CASNSPPTGGEYEQYF. DNA for the CDR3: TGCGCCAGCAACTCCCCCCCGACAGGGGGTGAGTACGAGCAGTACTTC.

The sample holds many counts of this clonotype. This chain links TRBV6-2 or TRBV6-3 with TRBJ2-6, with D uncertain. The CDR3 consists of 15 residues. Germline CDR1 MNHEY, CDR2 SVGEGT. Trimming removed 5 bases from V and 0 bases from J, with 8 bases in between. The CDR3 DNA reads as TGTGCCAGCAGTCCGAGCTTCTCTGGGGCCAACGTCCTGACTTTC. Translation: CASSPSFSGANVLTF.

As for this clonotype: A much larger clone lies one base from this, so it may be a read error. The chain couples TRBV12-3 or TRBV12-4 to TRBJ1-2; D is ambiguous. V shed 5 bases and J shed 4 bases, with 14 bases lying between them. There are 14 residues in the CDR3. CDR3 sequence: CASSPLQAGYGYTF. The CDR3 bases are TGTGCCAGCAGTCCGCTTCAGGCGGGCTATGGCTACACCTTC.

The chain recombines TRBV20-1 with TRBJ2-7; TRBD1 aligns across 7 bases. J was trimmed by 4 bases and V by 5 bases; bases with no gene match: 11. Per the germline V gene, CDR1 is DFQATT and CDR2 is SNEGSKA (reference sequence). CDR3 length: 14 residues. This chain's CDR3 is CSAHRDSAIYEQYF. In nucleotides, the CDR3 is TGCAGTGCTCACCGGGACAGCGCTATATACGAGCAGTACTTC.

V gene TRBV20-1 combines with J gene TRBJ2-3; D might be TRBD2 (6 bases). CDR3 length: 14 amino acids. The germline gives CDR1 DFQATT, CDR2 SNEGSKA (reference sequence). V was trimmed by 3 bases and J by 2 bases, leaving 12 bases between them. The CDR3 bases are TGCAGTGCTAGGGAGGGAACTGACACAGATACGCAGTATTTT. Its protein product is CSAREGTDTDTQYF.

This clonotype was seen at least ten times. The rearrangement joins TRBV5-1 to TRBJ1-5; a possible D gene is TRBD1 (6 bases). The CDR3 contains 14 residues. CDR1 SGHRS and CDR2 YFSETQ come from the germline V gene. V was shortened by 4 bases and J by 3 bases, with 11 bases between the two germline ends. The CDR3 here is CASSPGGNNQPQHF. CDR3 bases: TGCGCCAGCAGCCCGGGGGGCAACAATCAGCCCCAGCATTTT.

This clonotype came up many times. V usage is TRBV12-3 or TRBV12-4 and J usage is TRBJ2-7; unclear D gene. The CDR3 extends over 15 amino acids. The germline V and J ends were trimmed by 3 bases and 3 bases, with 15 bases remaining between them. CDR3 nucleotides: TGTGCCAGCAGTTTCAAAAGGTTTGGGTTCTACGAGCAGTACTTC. This translates into CASSFKRFGFYEQYF.

This clonotype was picked up a small number of times. The genes are TRBV28 and TRBJ2-7; either TRBD1 or TRBD2 may supply D (5 bases each). Germline V CDR1 and CDR2: MDHEN, SYDVKM. Trimming took 5 bases from V and 0 from J, leaving 17 bases between them. The CDR3 totals 16 residues. The CDR3 nucleotides read TGTGCCAGCAGTCCTCCTGGGGCAGGGAGCTCCTACGAGCAGTACTTC. It specifies CASSPPGAGSSYEQYF.

This clonotype appeared a few times. This rearrangement joins TRBV6-2 or TRBV6-3 to TRBJ2-5; possibly TRBD2 for D (6 bases). The CDR3 is 15 residues long. Trimming pared 2 bases from V and 1 base from J, leaving 11 bases between. CDR1 and CDR2 from the germline V gene are MNHEY and SVGEGT. The DNA for the CDR3 is TGTGCCAGCAGTTACCCGTTTAGCGGCCAAGAGACCCAGTACTTC. Translation: CASSYPFSGQETQYF.

V gene TRBV18 combines with J gene TRBJ1-6, with unresolved D. This CDR3 contains 16 residues. CDR1 and CDR2 (germline): KGHSH, LQKENI. The V end lost 3 bases, the J end lost 10 bases, and 19 bases lay between the germline ends. DNA for the CDR3: TGTGCCAGCTCACCCTCTCATCAGGCGGTCGAATCACCCCTCCACTTT. This gives the protein CASSPSHQAVESPLHF.

The sample holds many counts of this clonotype. The chain combines TRBV10-1 with TRBJ2-7; 11 positions agree with TRBD1. CDR1 is WNHNN and CDR2 is SYGVQD in the germline V gene (reference sequence). The CDR3 has 12 amino acids. The V segment lost 8 bases and the J segment 4 bases; nucleotides outside the gene matches: 1. The CDR3 region has the DNA TGCGCCAGCCGGGACAGGGGGTACGAGCAGTACTTC. Translated: CASRDRGYEQYF.

This clonotype was observed a few times. V usage is TRBV6-6 and J usage is TRBJ1-5, with D unclear. V was trimmed by 7 bases and J by 4 bases, leaving 11 bases between them. From germline, CDR1 is MNHNY and CDR2 SVGAGI (reference sequence). CDR3 length: 13 residues. CDR3 coding DNA: TGTGCCAGCATGGTCAGAGAAAATCAGCCCCAGCATTTT. It specifies CASMVRENQPQHF.

This clonotype was found many times. The chain is built from TRBV27 and TRBJ1-2, with TRBD1 matching 9 bases. V lost 6 bases, J lost 5 bases, and 19 bases stayed unmatched. Germline V gene data show CDR1 as MNHEY and CDR2 as SMNVEV (reference sequence). The CDR3 loop spans 18 amino acids. CDR3 amino acids: CASSTRRTGAPPRYGYTF. DNA of the CDR3: TGTGCCAGCAGCACAAGAAGGACAGGGGCGCCTCCAAGGTATGGCTACACCTTC.

CDR3 DNA: TGTGCCAGCAGCCCGCGCCGGACTAGCGGGGGGTGGGATGAGCAGTTCTTC. This gives the protein CASSPRRTSGGWDEQFF. The V call is TRBV7-9, the J call TRBJ2-1; 14 bases agree with TRBD2. CDR1 SEHNR and CDR2 FQNEAQ come from the germline V gene (reference sequence). The CDR3 is made up of 17 amino acids. Germline trimming cut 5 bases from V and 8 bases from J; bases unmatched to any gene: 11.

This clonotype was detected many times. The V call is TRBV11-3, the J call TRBJ1-1; no definite D call. Germline V CDR1 and CDR2: SGHNT, YENEEA. V lost 1 base, J lost 7 bases, and 10 bases lay in between. The CDR3 contains 13 residues. The CDR3 bases are TGTGCCAGCAGCTTAGGCCCACGGAATGAAGCTTTCTTT. It translates to CASSLGPRNEAFF.

J is TRBJ1-6 and V is TRBV11-2; no definite D call. Germline values: CDR1 SGHAT, CDR2 FQNNGV. Trimming pared 5 bases from V and 4 bases from J, leaving 15 bases between. The CDR3 contains 16 residues. CDR3 residues: CASSLGIPTYNSPLHF. CDR3 bases: TGTGCCAGCAGCCTAGGCATCCCAACATATAATTCACCCCTCCACTTT.

The chain combines TRBV28 with TRBJ2-7; D uncertain. CDR1 is MDHEN, CDR2 SYDVKM, per germline. This CDR3 region has 15 residues. Trimming pared 5 bases from V and 7 bases from J, leaving 21 bases between. The CDR3 DNA follows: TGTGCCAGCAGTCCCCTGAGCAGCCTGAGGAGTGAGCAGTACTTC. It translates to CASSPLSSLRSEQYF.

The chain couples TRBV10-3 to TRBJ1-1; a weak D match, TRBD1 (6 bases). CDR3 length: 13 residues. In germline, CDR1 is ENHRY, CDR2 SYGVKD. Trimming pared 7 bases from V and 7 bases from J, leaving 16 bases between. CDR3 sequence (DNA): TGTGCCATCAACCCTGGGGGGCAACTTGAAGCTTTCTTT. This encodes CAINPGGQLEAFF.

This clonotype was seen at least ten times. This sequence joins TRBV29-1 and TRBJ2-5; 8 bases agree with TRBD1. The CDR3 extends over 12 amino acids. Germline V gene data show CDR1 as SQVTM and CDR2 as ANQGSEA. Unmatched junction bases numbered 6, after V lost 7 bases and J lost 5 bases. CDR3 protein: CSARGPSETQYF. The CDR3 DNA follows: TGCAGCGCCAGGGGGCCCTCGGAGACCCAGTACTTC.

In this sample, this clonotype turned up many times. This rearrangement joins TRBV11-2 to TRBJ1-1; TRBD1 might be the D (6 bases). The CDR3 contains 12 residues. V was cut by 5 bases and J by 8 bases, with 12 bases left in between. The germline CDR1 and CDR2 sequences are SGHAT and FQNNGV. The CDR3 spells CASSLSGTEAFF. In nucleotides, the CDR3 is TGTGCCAGCAGCCTCTCCGGGACAGAAGCTTTCTTT.

This clonotype was recorded at least ten times. This chain connects TRBV6-1 to TRBJ1-5; the match to TRBD1 covers 8 bases. The junction had 5 bases not matched to a gene; V was cut back by 2 bases and J by 5 bases. Germline-derived CDR1 and CDR2 are MNHNS and SASEGT. There are 15 residues in the CDR3. The CDR3 protein is CASSERRTGYQPQHF. DNA for the CDR3: TGTGCCAGCAGTGAAAGGAGGACAGGGTATCAGCCCCAGCATTTT.

This clonotype was seen more than once but under ten times. The chain uses TRBV6-2 or TRBV6-3 and TRBJ2-3, with TRBD1 as a possible D gene (6 bases). Germline CDR1 reads MNHEY; CDR2 reads SVGEGT. This CDR3 region has 14 residues. Trimming pared 6 bases from V and 2 bases from J, leaving 12 bases between. The CDR3 bases are TGTGCCAGCAGCAGGACAGCGGTCACAGATACGCAGTATTTT. This gives the protein CASSRTAVTDTQYF.

This clonotype was counted ten times or more. The gene calls are TRBV6-2 or TRBV6-3 and TRBJ1-6; D gene unclear. V was pared by 7 bases and J by 6 bases, with 10 bases between. Germline CDR1 and CDR2: MNHEY and SVGEGT. This CDR3 comprises 13 residues. The CDR3 loop reads CASITGLNSPLHF. The DNA for the CDR3 is TGTGCCAGCATTACGGGCCTTAATTCACCCCTCCACTTT.

The sample holds many counts of this clonotype. V is TRBV28 and J is TRBJ1-1; D ambiguous. Germline V gene sequence: CDR1 MDHEN, CDR2 SYDVKM. Trimming stripped 2 bases from V and 0 bases from J, with 7 bases between. The CDR3 covers 14 residues. The CDR3 spells CASSLSLMNTEAFF. The CDR3 coding sequence is TGTGCCAGCAGTTTAAGTCTAATGAACACTGAAGCTTTCTTT. The full variable domain, in which reference TRBV28 and TRBJ1-1 provide the parts outside the CDR3, is DVKVTQSSRYLVKRTGEKVFLECVQDMDHENMFWYRQDPGLGLRLIYFSYDVKMKEKGDIPEGYSVSREKKERFSLILESASTNQTSMYLCASSLSLMNTEAFFGQGTRLTVV.